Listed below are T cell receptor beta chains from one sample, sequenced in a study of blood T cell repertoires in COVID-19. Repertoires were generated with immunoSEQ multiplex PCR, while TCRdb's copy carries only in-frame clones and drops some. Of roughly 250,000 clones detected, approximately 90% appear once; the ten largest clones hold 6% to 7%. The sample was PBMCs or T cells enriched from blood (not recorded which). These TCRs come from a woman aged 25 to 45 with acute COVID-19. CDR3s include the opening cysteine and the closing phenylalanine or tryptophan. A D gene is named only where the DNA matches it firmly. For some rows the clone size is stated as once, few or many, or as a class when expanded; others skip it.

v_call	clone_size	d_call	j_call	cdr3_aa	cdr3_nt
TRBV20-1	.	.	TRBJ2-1	CSASAGPGAEQFF	TGCAGTGCTAGTGCCGGCCCTGGGGCTGAGCAGTTCTTC
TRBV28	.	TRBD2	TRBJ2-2	CASSSWTSGGGGGTGELFF	TGTGCCAGCAGTTCCTGGACTAGCGGGGGGGGTGGTGGCACCGGGGAGCTGTTTTTT
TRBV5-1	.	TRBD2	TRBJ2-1	CASSWVGTSRDNEQFF	TGCGCCAGCAGCTGGGTCGGGACTAGCAGAGACAATGAGCAGTTCTTC
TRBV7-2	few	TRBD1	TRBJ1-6	CASSLVGSTGVRSPLHF	TGTGCCAGCAGCTTAGTGGGATCGACAGGGGTGAGGTCACCCCTCCACTTT
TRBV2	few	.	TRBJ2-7	CASIDGSSYEQYF	TGTGCCAGCATCGACGGGAGCTCCTACGAGCAGTACTTC
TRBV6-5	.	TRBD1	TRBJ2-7	CASSSPGTGDEQYF	TGTGCCAGCAGTTCCCCCGGGACAGGGGACGAGCAGTACTTC
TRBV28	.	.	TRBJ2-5	CASRTSQETQYF	TGTGCCAGCAGGACTAGCCAAGAGACCCAGTACTTC
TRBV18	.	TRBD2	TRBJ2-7	CASSPALNGRGSYEQYF	TGTGCCAGCTCACCCGCTCTCAACGGGCGGGGGAGCTACGAGCAGTACTTC
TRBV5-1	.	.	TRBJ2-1	CASSPSFRSRNNEQFF	TGCGCCAGCAGCCCGAGTTTCAGGTCTCGCAACAATGAGCAGTTCTTC
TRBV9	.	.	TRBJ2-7	CASSVGGEPYEQYF	TGTGCCAGCAGCGTAGGAGGCGAGCCCTACGAGCAGTACTTC
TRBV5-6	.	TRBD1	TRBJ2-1	CASRGTGGLGQFF	TGTGCCAGCAGAGGGACAGGGGGATTGGGGCAGTTCTTC
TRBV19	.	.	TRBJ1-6	CASRQDRGSNSPLHF	TGTGCCAGTAGACAGGATCGCGGGAGTAATTCACCCCTCCACTTT
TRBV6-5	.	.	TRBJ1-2	CASSLGDGYTF	TGTGCCAGCAGTTTAGGGGATGGCTACACCTTC
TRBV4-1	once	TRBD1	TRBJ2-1	CASSQGGQGTYNEQFF	TGCGCCAGCAGCCAAGGGGGACAGGGAACCTACAATGAGCAGTTCTTC